This TCR beta chain was recovered during a study of blood T cells in healthy people across ages. Note on this clonotype: Its antigen is undetermined.

In germline, CDR1 is DFQATT, CDR2 SNEGSKA (reference sequence). The CDR3 consists of 19 residues. The trim removed 6 bases at V and 4 bases at J, leaving 18 bases unmatched. Through a sample-barcoded 5' primer and a J-beta primer mix, a second PCR was run for about 6 to 11 cycles. Via MiXCR, TCRdb re-called the 5' RACE reads, giving one row per CDR3 protein. The table has roughly 1,500,000 distinct CDR3 sequences, roughly 45% seen once. Whole-study results and caveats: A roughly linear age-dependent decrease characterized TCR beta diversity per million T cells. The study found more naive CD4+ cells and higher diversity in long-lived than aged donors.

The chain recombines TRBV20-1 with TRBJ2-3; 14 positions match TRBD2. Sequenced input: blood. The TCR originated in a young woman in good health. In nucleotides, the CDR3 is TGCAGTGCCAGCCGGACTAGCGGGAGGCCCACCCGTATCTCAGATACGCAGTATTTT. It translates to CSASRTSGRPTRISDTQYF.